The clone carrying this T cell receptor beta chain was observed a handful of times. What it recognizes is unknown. This CDR3 spans 12 amino acids. Germline-derived CDR1 and CDR2 are SQVTM and ANQGSEA. V lost 6 bases, J lost 4 bases, and 11 bases lay in between. The data stem from a study of regulatory T cells in long-lasting Graves disease. The study's findings and limits: Persistent disease exhibited a predilection for TRBV28, TRBJ1-2 and TRBJ2-5. Analysis covered peripheral blood alone, not thyroid tissue.

Arm-PCR of CDR3 regions and iRepertoire HTBI primers were used to build TCR beta libraries. Via MiXCR, TCRdb re-called the multiplex PCR reads, giving one row per CDR3 protein. The table has around 480,000 distinct CDR3 sequences, roughly 15% seen once. The time point denotes: newly diagnosed GD, antithyroid drugs for less than 3 months. PBMCs were the source of the RNA used for TCR sequencing. Another study also made use of these data, one on T cells in Graves' hyperthyroidism and ophthalmopathy. As reported in that work: No progression to ophthalmopathy during 18 months of follow-up defined stable disease. Clinicians diagnosed patients from clinical symptoms, serum thyroxine and TRAb, thyroid ultrasound and orbital computed tomography.

This TCR derives from a man aged 40-49 years with Graves disease. Sequencing was performed on peripheral blood mononuclear cells (PBMCs), taken at new diagnosis, from a patient treated with antithyroid drugs. The rearrangement joins TRBV29-1 to TRBJ2-3; D remains unclear. DNA of the CDR3: TGCAGCGTCCCGAGCAAGGCAGATACGCAGTATTTT. Amino acid sequence: CSVPSKADTQYF.